The 21 T cell receptor beta chains reported below all come from one sample, sequenced in a study of blood T cell repertoires in COVID-19. Clones were read by immunoSEQ multiplex PCR, and TCRdb kept only the in-frame ones, dropping some. The repertoire consists of approximately 170,000 clones, with roughly nine tenths occurring once and the leading ten covering about 1.9%. Sequenced: peripheral blood. Receptors were obtained from a man aged 18 to 29 who had recovered from COVID-19.

This clone was detected only once. This sequence joins TRBV4-3 and TRBJ1-2; 9 nucleotides line up with TRBD1. The CDR3 runs 14 residues. J lost 6 bases, V lost 5 bases, and 7 bases had no gene match. Looked up from germline, CDR1 is LGHNA and CDR2 is YSLEER. This chain's CDR3 is CASSYVGQGNGYTF. The CDR3 DNA sequence: TGCGCCAGCAGCTACGTGGGACAGGGTAATGGCTACACCTTC.

This rearrangement joins TRBV5-1 to TRBJ1-3; no definite D call. This CDR3 spans 14 amino acids. The V gene lost 1 base and the J gene lost 4 bases, with 9 bases spanning the gap. Germline V CDR1 and CDR2: SGHRS, YFSETQ. CDR3 protein: CASSLRGTGNTIYF. DNA for the CDR3: TGCGCCAGCAGCTTGCGGGGTACAGGAAACACCATATATTTT. The full variable domain, its missing parts supplied by reference TRBV5-1 and TRBJ1-3, is KAGVTQTPRYLIKTRGQQVTLSCSPISGHRSVSWYQQTPGQGLQFLFEYFSETQRNKGNFPGRFSGRQFSNSRSEMNVSTLELGDSALYLCASSLRGTGNTIYFGEGSWLTVV.

V is TRBV12-3 or TRBV12-4 and J is TRBJ1-6; perhaps TRBD1 as D (5 bases). This CDR3 is 13 amino acids long. Trimming stripped 4 bases from V and 10 bases from J, with 11 bases between. This chain's CDR3 is CASSSSGFSPLHF. For the CDR3, the DNA is TGTGCCAGCAGTTCTTCAGGGTTCTCACCCCTCCACTTT.

The table lists this clone with many counts. The chain carries TRBV28 and TRBJ2-1; the D gene is possibly TRBD1 (5 bases). The CDR3 is 13 amino acids. Germline values: CDR1 MDHEN, CDR2 SYDVKM. Trimming cost V 6 bases and J 8 bases, with 14 bases left between them. The CDR3 nucleotides are TGTGCCAGCAGGGGCTCAGGGTTGGATGAGCAGTTCTTC. Protein product: CASRGSGLDEQFF. Together with reference TRBV28 and TRBJ2-1, the CDR3 gives the full variable domain: DVKVTQSSRYLVKRTGEKVFLECVQDMDHENMFWYRQDPGLGLRLIYFSYDVKMKEKGDIPEGYSVSREKKERFSLILESASTNQTSMYLCASRGSGLDEQFFGPGTRLTVL.

This clone was detected only a few times. The V gene is TRBV3-1 (or the pseudogene TRBV3-2), the J gene TRBJ1-5; tentatively, D is TRBD1 (6 bases). The CDR3 consists of 14 residues. From germline, CDR1 is LGHDT and CDR2 YNNKEL (reference sequence). Trimming removed 3 bases at V and 4 bases at J, with 10 bases between. The CDR3 loop reads CASSHGTINQPQHF. CDR3 sequence (DNA): TGTGCCAGCAGCCACGGGACAATTAATCAGCCCCAGCATTTT.

The V and J genes are TRBV25-1 and TRBJ2-5; 8 bases fit TRBD1. This CDR3 spans 11 amino acids. Trimming removed 8 bases from V and 4 bases from J; junction bases left unmatched: 0. Germline assignment: CDR1 MGHDK and CDR2 SYGVNS. As DNA, the CDR3 is TGTGCCAGCGGACAGGGAGAGACCCAGTACTTC. Translating gives CASGQGETQYF.

This sequence joins TRBV6-5 and TRBJ1-6; the D is unclear. The CDR3 has 15 residues. V gave up 0 bases and J gave up 7 bases, with 10 bases separating them. Per the germline V gene, CDR1 is MNHEY and CDR2 is SVGAGI. In nucleotides, the CDR3 is TGTGCCAGCAGTTACTCGCGGGGTTTGAATTCACCCCTCCACTTT. It yields the protein CASSYSRGLNSPLHF.

The V and J genes are TRBV19 and TRBJ2-1; tentatively, D is TRBD1 (5 bases). Per germline, CDR1 LNHDA and CDR2 SQIVND (reference sequence). V was shortened by 6 bases and J by 8 bases, with 8 bases between the two germline ends. This CDR3 contains 11 residues. CDR3 protein: CASSLGDEQFF. The CDR3 coding sequence is TGTGCCAGTAGCCTAGGGGATGAGCAGTTCTTC.

CDR3: CASSPRVHRPDEQFF. CDR3 coding DNA: TGTGCCAGTAGTCCCCGGGTGCATCGCCCTGATGAGCAGTTCTTC. The chain employs TRBV19 and TRBJ2-1; D remains ambiguous. Germline CDR1 LNHDA, CDR2 SQIVND (reference sequence). Trimming stripped 5 bases from V and 8 bases from J, with 19 bases between. CDR3 size: 15 residues.

The CDR3 nucleotides read TGTGCCAGCCAGGGCCCGAAAGGTTACGAGCAGTACTTC. Its translation is CASQGPKGYEQYF. V and J are TRBV25-1 and TRBJ2-7, with D possibly TRBD1 on 5 matching bases. The CDR3 has 13 amino acids. Deletions cut 8 bases from V and 4 bases from J, with 15 bases between. The germline CDR1 and CDR2 sequences are MGHDK and SYGVNS.

The chain couples TRBV30 to TRBJ1-6; D uncertain. This CDR3 region has 15 residues. V lost 3 bases, J lost 5 bases, and 14 bases lay in between. Germline loops: CDR1 GTSNPN, CDR2 SVGIG (reference sequence). This CDR3 reads CAWRARVWNNSPLHF. CDR3 nucleotides: TGTGCCTGGAGGGCGAGGGTCTGGAATAATTCACCCCTCCACTTT.

This chain uses TRBV7-2 with TRBJ2-5; TRBD1 matches at 9 bases. The trim removed 5 bases at V and 5 bases at J, leaving 6 bases unmatched. CDR3 length: 14 amino acids. Germline loops: CDR1 SGHTA, CDR2 FQGNSA. The CDR3: CASSRTGGRETQYF. CDR3 nucleotides: TGTGCCAGCAGCCGCACAGGGGGCCGGGAGACCCAGTACTTC.

The rearrangement uses TRBV12-3 or TRBV12-4 and TRBJ1-2; D not resolved. V was trimmed by 3 bases and J by 4 bases, leaving 6 bases between them. The CDR3 contains 12 residues. CDR3 DNA sequence: TGTGCCAGCAGTTTTCAGTTCTATGGCTACACCTTC. The encoded protein is CASSFQFYGYTF.

This chain uses TRBV7-9 with TRBJ2-3; D gene unclear. V lost 4 bases and J lost 4, with 3 bases in between. The CDR3 runs 11 residues. The V gene's germline CDR1 is SEHNR and CDR2 FQNEAQ (reference sequence). Written as DNA, the CDR3 is TGTGCCAGCAGCTCATCAGATACGCAGTATTTT. It codes for CASSSSDTQYF.

This sequence joins TRBV6-5 and TRBJ2-7; 10 nucleotides line up with TRBD2. Germline trimming cut 0 bases from V and 4 bases from J; bases unmatched to any gene: 6. This CDR3 is 16 amino acids long. In germline, CDR1 is MNHEY, CDR2 SVGAGI. The CDR3 DNA follows: TGTGCCAGCAGTTACTCTAAAGCGGGGGGGGAATACGAGCAGTACTTC. This sequence encodes CASSYSKAGGEYEQYF.

V gene TRBV5-4 combines with J gene TRBJ2-5, with TRBD1 matching over 11 bases. The J segment lost 4 bases and the V segment lost 1 base, leaving 6 bases of the junction unmatched. CDR3 size: 16 residues. Germline CDR1 SGHNT, CDR2 YYREEE (reference sequence). CDR3 coding DNA: TGTGCCAGCAGCTTGCGGACAGGGGGCTACGGAGAGACCCAGTACTTC. As protein: CASSLRTGGYGETQYF.

The chain recombines TRBV27 with TRBJ1-1, with TRBD1 as a possible D gene (6 bases). The CDR3 consists of 14 residues. The germline V gene has CDR1 MNHEY and CDR2 SMNVEV (reference sequence). V was trimmed by 5 bases and J by 5 bases, leaving 15 bases between them. CDR3 sequence reads: CASSDLQGWTEAFF. CDR3 nucleotides: TGTGCCAGCAGTGACCTACAGGGATGGACTGAAGCTTTCTTT.

This clone was counted a few times. The chain joins TRBV28 to TRBJ1-4; D gene uncertain. The ends were cut back, 11 bases at V and 4 bases at J, with 8 bases in the middle. The CDR3 runs 11 residues. The germline gives CDR1 MDHEN, CDR2 SYDVKM. The CDR3 coding sequence is TGTGCCTCGGCGGGTAATGAAAAACTGTTTTTT. It yields the protein CASAGNEKLFF.

V usage is TRBV24-1 and J usage is TRBJ1-2, with D possibly being TRBD1 (6 bases). Trimming shortened V by 1 base and J by 3 bases, and 14 bases separated the two germline ends. Per germline, CDR1 KGHDR and CDR2 SFDVKD. The CDR3 has 16 residues. The CDR3 loop reads CATSDLPTQGDYGYTF. DNA of the CDR3: TGTGCCACCAGTGATTTACCAACACAGGGAGACTATGGCTACACCTTC.

The rearrangement links TRBV9 to TRBJ2-1; 10 bases are a match to TRBD1. Germline V gene data show CDR1 as SGDLS and CDR2 as YYNGEE. The CDR3 runs to 13 residues. V lost 4 bases, J lost 9 bases, and 4 bases stayed unmatched. The CDR3 protein is CASSTRTGGEQFF. The CDR3, as DNA: TGTGCCAGCAGCACCCGGACAGGGGGTGAGCAGTTCTTC.

The chain uses TRBV7-2 and TRBJ1-6; 7 positions match TRBD1. With V trimmed by 8 bases and J by 5 bases, 6 bases remained unmatched. CDR1 SGHTA and CDR2 FQGNSA come from the germline V gene. This CDR3 has 14 residues. The CDR3 DNA reads TGTGCCAGCGTTCCGGGACAGAATAATTCACCCCTCCACTTT. It is translated as CASVPGQNNSPLHF.